The 2 T cell receptor beta chains given below trace back to one sample, sequenced in a study of cytomegalovirus exposure and HLA in healthy donors. PCR amplification relied on 60 Vbeta primers (plus 13 Jbeta primers). The protocol was immunoSEQ multiplex PCR, while the TCRdb copy is restricted to in-frame clones and leaves out a portion. Among about 94,000 clones, over 65% were seen once, and the ten largest hold about 3.9%. The material sequenced was PBMCs. All receptors derive from a man aged 30-40 years in good health and CMV-seronegative.

This clone showed up just a few times. The DNA of the CDR3 is TGCAGCGTTGAAGAAAGTGGGGACAGGGGCGGCTATGGCTACACCTTC. Amino acids: CSVEESGDRGGYGYTF. The chain uses TRBV29-1 and TRBJ1-2; TRBD1 aligns across 10 bases. Germline V lookup: CDR1 SQVTM, CDR2 ANQGSEA. The CDR3 covers 16 residues. The trim removed 0 bases at V and 4 bases at J, leaving 8 bases unmatched. Full variable domain (remainder filled in from reference TRBV29-1 and TRBJ1-2): SAVISQKPSRDICQRGTSLTIQCQVDSQVTMMFWYRQQPGQSLTLIATANQGSEATYESGFVIDKFPISRPNLTFSTLTVSNMSPEDSSIYLCSVEESGDRGGYGYTFGSGTRLTVV.

This sequence joins TRBV7-8 and TRBJ2-3, with a possible D match to TRBD2 (6 bases). V shed 9 bases and J shed 0 bases, with 16 bases lying between them. CDR3 length: 15 amino acids. Per germline, CDR1 SGHVS and CDR2 FQNEAQ. In DNA, the CDR3 is TGTGCCAGTACGCGGGACTCCCTTAGCACAGATACGCAGTATTTT. It yields the protein CASTRDSLSTDTQYF.